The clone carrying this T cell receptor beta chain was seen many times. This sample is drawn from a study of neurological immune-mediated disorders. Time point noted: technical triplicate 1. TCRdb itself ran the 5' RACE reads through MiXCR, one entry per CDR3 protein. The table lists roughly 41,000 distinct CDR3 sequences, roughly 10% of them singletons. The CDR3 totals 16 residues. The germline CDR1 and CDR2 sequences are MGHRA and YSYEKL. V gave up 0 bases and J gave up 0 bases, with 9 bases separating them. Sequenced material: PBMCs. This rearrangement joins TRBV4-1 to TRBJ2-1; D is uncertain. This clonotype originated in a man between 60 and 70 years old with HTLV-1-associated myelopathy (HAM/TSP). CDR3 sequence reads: CASSQDYPSSYNEQFF. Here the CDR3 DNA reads TGCGCCAGCAGCCAAGATTACCCCAGCTCCTACAATGAGCAGTTCTTC.